The rows below give T cell receptor beta chains drawn from one sample of a study of blood T cell repertoires in COVID-19. TCRdb keeps only in-frame clones here, not all; method: immunoSEQ multiplex PCR. The sample shows over 250,000 clones, about 88% of them seen only once. The sample was peripheral blood. These receptors were taken from a man aged 55 to 70 who had recovered from COVID-19. CDR3s leave out the opening cysteine and the closing phenylalanine or tryptophan.

CDR3aa,v_gene
ASSRDSYNSPLH,TRBV2
ASSIGTGGYSNQPQH,TRBV19
ASSQDPSGGVGDTQY,TRBV4-1
ASSLAAGSYNEQF,TRBV7-3
ASSVRLAGDTDTQY,TRBV9
ASSATGQGANEKLF,TRBV19
ASSLVQTGSRGYT,TRBV5-5
ASSEEQVYNEQF,TRBV2
ASSLAGLSNYEQY,TRBV5-4
AWSATRGGTYNSPLH,TRBV30
ASSAMGAADRTDTQY,TRBV19
AISGVGLAAPGELF,TRBV10-3